Listed below are T cell receptor beta chains from one sample, sequenced in a study of cytomegalovirus exposure and HLA in healthy donors. Sequenced by immunoSEQ multiplex PCR; TCRdb stores in-frame clones only, minus some. The data show about 200,000 clones, roughly 80% seen once. The material sequenced was PBMCs. Every receptor here comes from a young woman in good health and CMV-seronegative. The CDR3 runs from the conserved cysteine through the conserved F or W. The D gene is left open where the match is weak. Clone size is stated in some rows and not others, as once, few, many or a class when expanded.

clone_size: -; d_call: TRBD2; v_call: TRBV11-2; j_call: TRBJ2-7; cdr3_nt: TGTGCCAGCAGCGTCCCTAGCGGGAGGGACGAGCAGTACTTC; cdr3_aa: CASSVPSGRDEQYF
clone_size: few; d_call: -; v_call: TRBV4-3; j_call: TRBJ1-3; cdr3_nt: TGCGCCAGCAGCCAAGCCCAGGGAGGTACTGGAAACACCATATATTTT; cdr3_aa: CASSQAQGGTGNTIYF
clone_size: -; d_call: -; v_call: TRBV6-5; j_call: TRBJ1-2; cdr3_nt: TGTGCCAGCAGTCCATACTCTAACTATGGCTACACCTTC; cdr3_aa: CASSPYSNYGYTF
clone_size: -; d_call: TRBD1; v_call: TRBV7-2; j_call: TRBJ1-1; cdr3_nt: TGTGCCAGCAGCTTAGCACCCTCCTACAGGGGGCGCGGTAGCACTGAAGCTTTCTTT; cdr3_aa: CASSLAPSYRGRGSTEAFF
clone_size: -; d_call: TRBD1; v_call: TRBV27; j_call: TRBJ1-1; cdr3_nt: TGTGCCAGCAGTTTATCCTACAGGGGGGAAGCTTTCTTT; cdr3_aa: CASSLSYRGEAFF
clone_size: -; d_call: TRBD1; v_call: TRBV19; j_call: TRBJ1-1; cdr3_nt: TGTGCCAGTTGTACAGGGGGCACTGAAGCTTTCTTT; cdr3_aa: CASCTGGTEAFF
clone_size: -; d_call: TRBD1; v_call: TRBV7-9; j_call: TRBJ1-3; cdr3_nt: TGTGCCAGCAGCTTAGGCCAGGGGGCCTCTGGAAACACCATATATTTT; cdr3_aa: CASSLGQGASGNTIYF
clone_size: -; d_call: -; v_call: TRBV6-5; j_call: TRBJ2-7; cdr3_nt: TGTGCCAGCAAATCTAGCCCCGGCGAGCAGTACTTC; cdr3_aa: CASKSSPGEQYF
clone_size: -; d_call: TRBD2; v_call: TRBV28; j_call: TRBJ2-1; cdr3_nt: TGTGCCAGCAGTGGGACTAGCGGGAGGTACAATGAGCAGTTCTTC; cdr3_aa: CASSGTSGRYNEQFF
clone_size: -; d_call: -; v_call: TRBV9; j_call: TRBJ2-1; cdr3_nt: TGTGCCAGCAGCGAGCAGCCAGTCAGGGGAAATGAGCAGTTCTTC; cdr3_aa: CASSEQPVRGNEQFF
clone_size: few; d_call: TRBD1; v_call: TRBV9; j_call: TRBJ1-1; cdr3_nt: TGTGCCAGCAGCTTCAACACCAATACGGGACAGGGGGGTGAAGCTTTCTTT; cdr3_aa: CASSFNTNTGQGGEAFF
clone_size: -; d_call: TRBD1; v_call: TRBV25-1; j_call: TRBJ1-1; cdr3_nt: TGTGCCAGCAGATTGGACAGGGAAGACACTGAAGCTTTCTTT; cdr3_aa: CASRLDREDTEAFF
clone_size: -; d_call: TRBD1; v_call: TRBV5-4; j_call: TRBJ1-1; cdr3_nt: TGTGCCAGCAGCCTGGACAGGGATCGGGACACTGAAGCTTTCTTT; cdr3_aa: CASSLDRDRDTEAFF
clone_size: -; d_call: TRBD1; v_call: TRBV5-1; j_call: TRBJ2-1; cdr3_nt: TGCGCCAGCAGCTACGCCGGGACAGGGTACAATGAGCAGTTCTTC; cdr3_aa: CASSYAGTGYNEQFF
clone_size: few; d_call: -; v_call: TRBV30; j_call: TRBJ1-1; cdr3_nt: TGTGCCTGGGAAACAGGGAACACTGAAGCTTTCTTT; cdr3_aa: CAWETGNTEAFF
clone_size: -; d_call: -; v_call: TRBV4-3; j_call: TRBJ2-7; cdr3_nt: TGCGCCAGCAGCCAAGATGACAGCTACTCCTCCGAGCAGTACTTC; cdr3_aa: CASSQDDSYSSEQYF
clone_size: -; d_call: -; v_call: TRBV14; j_call: TRBJ1-3; cdr3_nt: TGTGCCAGCAGCCAAGACCACCCAGGGGCTACCGGAAACACCATATATTTT; cdr3_aa: CASSQDHPGATGNTIYF
clone_size: few; d_call: -; v_call: TRBV6-1; j_call: TRBJ1-3; cdr3_nt: TGTGCCAGCAGTGAAGGTATCTCTGGAAACACCATATATTTT; cdr3_aa: CASSEGISGNTIYF
clone_size: -; d_call: -; v_call: TRBV15; j_call: TRBJ2-2; cdr3_nt: TGTGCCACCCAACCTAGACCCGTCTCCCGGCTGATGAACACCGGGGAGCTGTTTTTT; cdr3_aa: CATQPRPVSRLMNTGELFF
clone_size: -; d_call: -; v_call: TRBV5-6; j_call: TRBJ2-7; cdr3_nt: TGTGCCAGCAGCTTGGAGTCCTACGAGCAGTACTTC; cdr3_aa: CASSLESYEQYF
clone_size: -; d_call: TRBD1; v_call: TRBV14; j_call: TRBJ2-3; cdr3_nt: TGTGCCAGCAGCCAAGGACAGGGGCTCGCAGATACGCAGTATTTT; cdr3_aa: CASSQGQGLADTQYF
clone_size: -; d_call: TRBD2; v_call: TRBV7-2; j_call: TRBJ2-7; cdr3_nt: TGTGCCAGCAGCTTAGCTTTCTTACAGGACGGGGGGGACGAGCAGTACTTC; cdr3_aa: CASSLAFLQDGGDEQYF
clone_size: -; d_call: -; v_call: TRBV6-1; j_call: TRBJ2-1; cdr3_nt: TGTGCCAGCAGTGAAGTTCCGGGGAGCTCCTACAATGAGCAGTTCTTC; cdr3_aa: CASSEVPGSSYNEQFF
clone_size: -; d_call: -; v_call: TRBV7-9; j_call: TRBJ2-5; cdr3_nt: TGTGCCAGCAGCTTAAATAAAGAGACCCAGTACTTC; cdr3_aa: CASSLNKETQYF
clone_size: -; d_call: TRBD2; v_call: TRBV7-2; j_call: TRBJ2-5; cdr3_nt: TGTGCCAGCAGCTCCGGGGGTAGCGGGAGTATGGAGACCCAGTACTTC; cdr3_aa: CASSSGGSGSMETQYF
clone_size: few; d_call: TRBD2; v_call: TRBV7-8; j_call: TRBJ2-3; cdr3_nt: TGTGCCAGCAGCGAACGGACTAGCCAGGCAGATACGCAGTATTTT; cdr3_aa: CASSERTSQADTQYF
clone_size: -; d_call: TRBD1; v_call: TRBV6-1; j_call: TRBJ1-1; cdr3_nt: TGTGCCAGCAGTTCCAGACAGGGTGGTACTGAAGCTTTCTTT; cdr3_aa: CASSSRQGGTEAFF
clone_size: -; d_call: TRBD2; v_call: TRBV7-8; j_call: TRBJ2-3; cdr3_nt: TGTGCCAGCAGCTTAGCGGGACTAGCGGGAAGCACTACGCAGTATTTT; cdr3_aa: CASSLAGLAGSTTQYF
clone_size: once; d_call: -; v_call: TRBV27; j_call: TRBJ1-2; cdr3_nt: TGTGCCAGCAGCCTCGACGGAGCTAACTATGGCTACACCTTC; cdr3_aa: CASSLDGANYGYTF
clone_size: -; d_call: TRBD1; v_call: TRBV4-1; j_call: TRBJ2-4; cdr3_nt: TGCGCCAGCAGCCAAAACTTGGGACAGCAAAACATTCAGTACTTC; cdr3_aa: CASSQNLGQQNIQYF
clone_size: -; d_call: TRBD2; v_call: TRBV6-5; j_call: TRBJ2-1; cdr3_nt: TGTGCCAGCAGTCAACAGCGGGGGTGGGATGAGCAGTTCTTC; cdr3_aa: CASSQQRGWDEQFF
clone_size: -; d_call: -; v_call: TRBV29-1; j_call: TRBJ1-2; cdr3_nt: TGCAGCGTTGAAGATCTCCAGCGGAGGAATTATGGCTACACCTTC; cdr3_aa: CSVEDLQRRNYGYTF
clone_size: -; d_call: -; v_call: TRBV2; j_call: TRBJ1-1; cdr3_nt: TGTGCCAGTACCCGGGAAACGGGTGAAGCTTTCTTT; cdr3_aa: CASTRETGEAFF
clone_size: -; d_call: TRBD1; v_call: TRBV19; j_call: TRBJ1-1; cdr3_nt: TGTGCCAGTGCGAGGGGACAGGGGGTCCAGAACACTGAAGCTTTCTTT; cdr3_aa: CASARGQGVQNTEAFF
clone_size: -; d_call: -; v_call: TRBV7-2; j_call: TRBJ2-1; cdr3_nt: TGTGCCAGCAGCTTCAACGGACCGACAGCCAATGAGCAGTTCTTC; cdr3_aa: CASSFNGPTANEQFF
clone_size: -; d_call: TRBD1; v_call: TRBV10-1; j_call: TRBJ1-2; cdr3_nt: TGCGCCAGCAGCCCGGGACAGGGAAGCTATGGCTACACCTTC; cdr3_aa: CASSPGQGSYGYTF
clone_size: -; d_call: TRBD1; v_call: TRBV6-5; j_call: TRBJ1-6; cdr3_nt: TGTGCCAGCAGCAGGGCCATCTCAGGGGGAGCACCCCTCCACTTT; cdr3_aa: CASSRAISGGAPLHF
clone_size: -; d_call: TRBD1; v_call: TRBV6-5; j_call: TRBJ1-3; cdr3_nt: TGTGCCAGCAGGGGGACAGTCGGAAACACCATATATTTT; cdr3_aa: CASRGTVGNTIYF
clone_size: -; d_call: -; v_call: TRBV28; j_call: TRBJ2-1; cdr3_nt: TGTGCCAGCAGTTTGGGCAGGGAGGATTACAATGAGCAGTTCTTC; cdr3_aa: CASSLGREDYNEQFF
clone_size: -; d_call: TRBD1; v_call: TRBV13; j_call: TRBJ2-5; cdr3_nt: TGTGCCAGCAGCACCCGGGACAGGGGAACTCTAGAGACCCAGTACTTC; cdr3_aa: CASSTRDRGTLETQYF
clone_size: -; d_call: -; v_call: TRBV5-5; j_call: TRBJ2-5; cdr3_nt: TGTGCCAGCAGCTTGGGACGACAGGAGGAGCAAGAGACCCAGTACTTC; cdr3_aa: CASSLGRQEEQETQYF
clone_size: -; d_call: -; v_call: TRBV6-5; j_call: TRBJ1-2; cdr3_nt: TGTGCCAGCAGTTACTCGCAGGATAGTTTAGGCTACACCTTC; cdr3_aa: CASSYSQDSLGYTF